The 21 T cell receptor beta chains below were found in one sample sequenced in a study. From the RT-PCR reads, TCRdb called clonotypes with MiXCR, one entry per CDR3 protein. The top ten clones hold around 3.3% of a sample with more than 550,000 distinct CDR3 sequences, 13% to 15% of them seen once. Sample: memory CD4+ T cells from blood. These receptor sequences come from a female donor in good health, serving as a healthy control.

Only a few counts were recorded for this clonotype. V and J are TRBV20-1 and TRBJ2-3; 7 bases are a match to TRBD2. The germline CDR1 and CDR2 sequences are DFQATT and SNEGSKA (reference sequence). The CDR3 is made up of 14 amino acids. V shed 1 base, J shed 8 bases, and the junction held 9 bases outside the gene matches. This CDR3 reads CSARAGEGWATQYF. CDR3 nucleotides: TGCAGTGCTAGAGCGGGGGAGGGCTGGGCTACGCAGTATTTT.

In this sample, this clonotype turned up many times. The V gene is TRBV7-2, the J gene TRBJ1-4; 7 bases align to TRBD1. Per germline, CDR1 SGHTA and CDR2 FQGNSA. There are 15 residues in the CDR3. Germline trimming cut 2 bases from V and 0 bases from J; bases unmatched to any gene: 0. Here the CDR3 DNA reads TGTGCCAGCAGCTTACAGGGGGCAACTAATGAAAAACTGTTTTTT. Its protein product is CASSLQGATNEKLFF.

V is TRBV18 and J is TRBJ1-4; no clear D. The CDR3 covers 12 residues. Germline loops: CDR1 KGHSH, CDR2 LQKENI. The germline V and J ends were trimmed by 4 bases and 5 bases, with 5 bases remaining between them. The CDR3 loop is CASSRKNEKLFF. In nucleotides, the CDR3 is TGTGCCAGCTCACGGAAGAATGAAAAACTGTTTTTT.

This clonotype was detected a few times. J is TRBJ2-3 and V is TRBV5-1, with D unresolved. CDR1 SGHRS and CDR2 YFSETQ come from the germline V gene. V dropped 4 bases and J dropped 3 bases, with 12 bases sitting between them. There are 14 residues in the CDR3. The CDR3 coding sequence is TGCGCCAGCAGCCAAAATTCAGAGACAGATACGCAGTATTTT. As protein: CASSQNSETDTQYF.

This clonotype was observed a handful of times. The chain uses TRBV7-8 and TRBJ1-1; the D gene is possibly TRBD1 (6 bases). From germline, CDR1 is SGHVS and CDR2 FQNEAQ. The V and J ends lost 3 bases and 4 bases respectively, with 9 bases between them. This CDR3 is 13 amino acids long. CDR3 residues: CASSFTGFTEAFF. CDR3 in DNA: TGTGCCAGCAGCTTCACAGGGTTCACTGAAGCTTTCTTT.

This clonotype was counted a few times. This rearrangement joins TRBV29-1 to TRBJ1-1; maybe TRBD1 (6 bases). The length of the CDR3 is 13 residues. The germline V and J ends were trimmed by 7 bases and 7 bases, with 19 bases remaining between them. The germline CDR1 and CDR2 sequences are SQVTM and ANQGSEA. CDR3 sequence (DNA): TGCAGCGGTCTAACAGGGCTGGTGGGTGAAGCTTTCTTT. Translated, it gives CSGLTGLVGEAFF.

J is TRBJ1-2 and V is TRBV7-2; the D gene is possibly TRBD1 (6 bases). With 6 bases removed from V and 3 bases from J, the gap between germline ends came to 14 bases. From germline, CDR1 is SGHTA and CDR2 FQGNSA. The CDR3 has 14 residues. The CDR3 DNA reads TGTGCCAGCAGGGGGGGGCAGGCCCACTATGGCTACACCTTC. Protein product: CASRGGQAHYGYTF.

This clonotype was seen ten or more times. The J gene is TRBJ2-3, the V gene TRBV9, with D possibly being TRBD1 or TRBD2 (5 bases each). The CDR3 length is 15 residues. Looked up from germline, CDR1 is SGDLS and CDR2 is YYNGEE. Between the trimmed V and J ends, which lost 4 bases and 6 bases, there was a span of 18 bases. CDR3 sequence: CASSPTGTPRDTQYF. For the CDR3, the DNA is TGTGCCAGCAGCCCAACCGGGACCCCCCGGGATACGCAGTATTTT.

The V and J genes are TRBV7-7 and TRBJ1-4; 7 bases are a match to TRBD1. This CDR3 contains 13 residues. Germline assignment: CDR1 SSHAT and CDR2 FNYEAQ (reference sequence). CDR3 amino acids: CAIWDRKGEKLFF. CDR3 coding DNA: TGTGCTATCTGGGACAGAAAGGGAGAAAAACTGTTTTTT.

This clonotype came up many times. V gene TRBV10-1 combines with J gene TRBJ1-2; D unresolved. V was shortened by 6 bases and J by 4 bases, with 3 bases between the two germline ends. The germline V gene has CDR1 WNHNN and CDR2 SYGVQD (reference sequence). The CDR3 sequence is 10 residues long. The CDR3 reads CASRAYGYTF. The CDR3 coding sequence is TGCGCCAGCAGGGCCTATGGCTACACCTTC.

This clonotype was counted a few times. CDR3 protein: CSAPQGETEAFF. The CDR3 coding sequence is TGCAGTGCCCCACAGGGGGAGACTGAAGCTTTCTTT. The chain joins TRBV20-1 to TRBJ1-1, with 8 positions matching TRBD1. Germline V CDR1 and CDR2: DFQATT, SNEGSKA (reference sequence). The CDR3 totals 12 residues. V lost 6 bases and J lost 5; bases outside the gene matches: 5.

The V gene is TRBV4-3, the J gene TRBJ2-3; TRBD1 might be the D (5 bases). The ends were cut back, 0 bases at V and 6 bases at J, with 13 bases in the middle. The V gene's germline CDR1 is LGHNA and CDR2 YSLEER. This CDR3 region has 15 residues. CDR3 sequence: CASSQEFTGADTQYF. The CDR3 DNA reads as TGCGCCAGCAGCCAAGAATTCACAGGAGCGGATACGCAGTATTTT.

In its sample, this clonotype was seen many times. V usage is TRBV7-6 and J usage is TRBJ2-7, with a possible D match to TRBD1 (5 bases). The CDR3 loop spans 15 amino acids. Trimming stripped 4 bases from V and 3 bases from J, with 16 bases between. Per germline, CDR1 SGHVS and CDR2 FNYEAQ. The CDR3 region has the DNA TGTGCCAGCAGCTCTCTATCACAGGACAACTACGAGCAGTACTTC. This codes for CASSSLSQDNYEQYF. The variable domain in full, with the rest retrieved from reference TRBV7-6 and TRBJ2-7, is GAGVSQSPRYKVTKRGQDVALRCDPISGHVSLYWYRQALGQGPEFLTYFNYEAQQDKSGLPNDRFSAERPEGSISTLTIQRTEQRDSAMYRCASSSLSQDNYEQYFGPGTRLTVT.

This clonotype has only a few counts. The chain carries TRBV7-2 and TRBJ1-1; D ambiguous. Germline assignment: CDR1 SGHTA and CDR2 FQGNSA. V lost 6 bases, J lost 0 bases, and 14 bases lay in between. The CDR3 spans 15 residues. The CDR3 DNA is TGTGCCAGCAGTCGAACGGCAGCCTTGAACACTGAAGCTTTCTTT. It translates to CASSRTAALNTEAFF.

This clonotype was seen more than once but under ten times. The V gene is TRBV28, the J gene TRBJ2-2; 7 bases are shared with TRBD1. V dropped 8 bases and J dropped 5; count of bases not matched to a gene: 11. The CDR3 contains 15 residues. Germline V lookup: CDR1 MDHEN, CDR2 SYDVKM. This chain's CDR3 is CASGSTGILTGELFF. Written as DNA, the CDR3 is TGTGCCAGCGGGTCGACAGGGATCCTGACCGGGGAGCTGTTTTTT.

The chain carries TRBV24-1 and TRBJ1-2; the D is unclear. Germline assignment: CDR1 KGHDR and CDR2 SFDVKD. CDR3 size: 13 residues. V lost 1 base to trimming and J lost 8 bases, with 10 bases between them. The CDR3 nucleotides read TGTGCCACCAGTGATTTAAAGGAGGGAGGCTACACCTTC. It translates to CATSDLKEGGYTF.

This clonotype came up a few times. The chain joins TRBV6-2 or TRBV6-3 to TRBJ2-7, with a possible D match to TRBD1 (6 bases). Germline V gene sequence: CDR1 MNHEY, CDR2 SVGEGT. The CDR3 totals 14 residues. V lost 4 bases and J lost 4, with 14 bases in between. CDR3 DNA: TGTGCCAGCAGTTTACCTTTGGACAGTTACGAGCAGTACTTC. This encodes CASSLPLDSYEQYF.

This chain links TRBV7-9 with TRBJ2-5; D unclear. V was clipped by 2 bases and J by 3 bases, with 10 bases between them. From germline, CDR1 is SEHNR and CDR2 FQNEAQ (reference sequence). The CDR3 length is 14 residues. Written as DNA, the CDR3 is TGTGCCAGCAGCTTATATCCGGAAAAAGAGACCCAGTACTTC. It is translated as CASSLYPEKETQYF.

This clonotype was seen only a few times. The genes are TRBV5-4 and TRBJ2-2; D possibly corresponds to TRBD2 (5 bases). Trimming left V 0 bases short and J 4 bases short, with 10 bases between. The CDR3 loop spans 15 amino acids. Looked up from germline, CDR1 is SGHNT and CDR2 is YYREEE (reference sequence). The CDR3 nucleotides are TGTGCCAGCAGCTTGGATCCTAGCCCCACCGGGGAGCTGTTTTTT. Its protein is CASSLDPSPTGELFF.

The V gene is TRBV7-2, the J gene TRBJ1-4; D remains unclear. Germline V lookup: CDR1 SGHTA, CDR2 FQGNSA. The CDR3 loop spans 17 amino acids. Deletions cut 5 bases from V and 5 bases from J, with 21 bases between. The CDR3 loop reads CASSQSGPASFNEKLFF. CDR3 DNA sequence: TGTGCCAGCAGCCAATCAGGACCGGCTTCGTTCAATGAAAAACTGTTTTTT. Drawing the rest from reference TRBV7-2 and TRBJ1-4, the complete variable domain is GAGVSQSPSNKVTEKGKDVELRCDPISGHTALYWYRQSLGQGLEFLIYFQGNSAPDKSGLPSDRFSAERTGGSVSTLTIQRTQQEDSAVYLCASSQSGPASFNEKLFFGSGTQLSVL.

The chain couples TRBV7-2 to TRBJ1-1; D possibly corresponds to TRBD1 (5 bases). The V end was cut by 1 base, the J end by 2 bases, with 14 bases between. This CDR3 is 16 amino acids long. CDR1 is SGHTA, CDR2 FQGNSA, per germline. The CDR3 nucleotides read TGTGCCAGCAGCTTAGGCACGACAGTCCAAAACACTGAAGCTTTCTTT. Translated, it gives CASSLGTTVQNTEAFF.